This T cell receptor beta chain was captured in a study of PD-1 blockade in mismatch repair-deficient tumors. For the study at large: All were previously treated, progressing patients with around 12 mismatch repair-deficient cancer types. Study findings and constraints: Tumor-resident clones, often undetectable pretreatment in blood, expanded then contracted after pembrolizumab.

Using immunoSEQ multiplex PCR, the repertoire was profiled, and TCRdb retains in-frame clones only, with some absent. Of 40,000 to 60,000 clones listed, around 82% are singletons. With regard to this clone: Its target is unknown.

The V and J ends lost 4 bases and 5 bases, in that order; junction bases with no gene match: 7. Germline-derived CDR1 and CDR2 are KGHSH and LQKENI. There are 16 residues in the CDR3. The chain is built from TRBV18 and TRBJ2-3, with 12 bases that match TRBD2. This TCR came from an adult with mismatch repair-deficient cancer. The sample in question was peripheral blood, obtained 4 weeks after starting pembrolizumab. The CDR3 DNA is TGTGCCAGCTCACTGCTAGCGGGAGGGCCTGAAGATACGCAGTATTTT. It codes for CASSLLAGGPEDTQYF.